This T cell receptor (beta chain) was obtained from a study of blood T cell repertoires in COVID-19. The wider study: PBMCs, B-cell-depleted T cells, or T cells were the source of the cDNA or gDNA that made up the material.

Original data processing: Using reference gene primer amplification, nucleated cell counts were estimated. Some clones are missing from TCRdb's copy, which holds only in-frame ones; the method was immunoSEQ multiplex PCR. For V, J and clone size, that table is used; D and trimming come from the DNA. The sample consists of around 70,000 clones, about 80% of them appearing once. The sequenced sample consisted of peripheral blood. This TCR derives from a man aged 65-85 years who had recovered from COVID-19.

DNA for the CDR3: TGTGCCAGCAGCTTCCCGGTCGGTGGGGCCAACGTCCTGACTTTC. Encoded protein: CASSFPVGGANVLTF. The rearrangement links TRBV7-2 to TRBJ2-6; no reliable D call. The CDR3 contains 15 residues. Germline V gene lookup returns CDR1 SGHTA and CDR2 FQGNSA. The germline V and J ends were trimmed by 3 bases and 3 bases, with 9 bases remaining between them.